The clone carrying this T cell receptor (beta chain) has a handful of counts. Its antigen is undetermined. This specimen comes from a study of T cells in Graves' hyperthyroidism and ophthalmopathy. RNA transcripts served as the template for amplifying TCR beta CDR3 regions. Initially, a first-round RT-PCR of the TCR CDR3 employed the HTBI primer set. TCRdb re-called the multiplex PCR reads with MiXCR, one entry per CDR3 protein. The sample lists hundreds of thousands of distinct CDR3 sequences, about a sixth seen once, with over 45% in the top ten. Broader study findings: Stable hyperthyroidism was told apart from ophthalmopathy by a model built on 13 V-J features. The majority of expanded thyroid clonotypes above 0.001 also appeared in blood.

Germline loops: CDR1 SGHRS, CDR2 YFSETQ. There are 13 residues in the CDR3. J was trimmed by 6 bases and V by 4 bases; bases with no gene match: 4. The material sequenced was blood. The chain is built from TRBV5-1 and TRBJ1-2, with 9 nucleotides matching TRBD1. The TCR comes from a woman aged 55-75 years with Graves' ophthalmopathy. CDR3 region: CASSIRTGDGYTF. The CDR3 DNA is TGCGCCAGCAGCATACGGACAGGGGATGGCTACACCTTC.